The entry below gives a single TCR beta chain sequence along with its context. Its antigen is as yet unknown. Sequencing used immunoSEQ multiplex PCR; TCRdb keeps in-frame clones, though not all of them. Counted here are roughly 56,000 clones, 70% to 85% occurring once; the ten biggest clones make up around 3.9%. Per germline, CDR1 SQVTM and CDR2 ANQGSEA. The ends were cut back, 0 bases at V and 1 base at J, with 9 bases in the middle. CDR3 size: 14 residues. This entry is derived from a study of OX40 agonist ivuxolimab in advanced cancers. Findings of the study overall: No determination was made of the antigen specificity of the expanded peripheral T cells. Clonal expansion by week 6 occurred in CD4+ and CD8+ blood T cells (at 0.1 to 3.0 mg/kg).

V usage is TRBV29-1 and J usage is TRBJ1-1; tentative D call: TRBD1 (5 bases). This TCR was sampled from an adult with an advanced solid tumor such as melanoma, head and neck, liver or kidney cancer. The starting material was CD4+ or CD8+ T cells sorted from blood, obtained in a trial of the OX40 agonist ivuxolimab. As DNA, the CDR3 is TGCAGCGTTGAAGATGCGACAGAGAACACTGAAGCTTTCTTT. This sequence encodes CSVEDATENTEAFF.